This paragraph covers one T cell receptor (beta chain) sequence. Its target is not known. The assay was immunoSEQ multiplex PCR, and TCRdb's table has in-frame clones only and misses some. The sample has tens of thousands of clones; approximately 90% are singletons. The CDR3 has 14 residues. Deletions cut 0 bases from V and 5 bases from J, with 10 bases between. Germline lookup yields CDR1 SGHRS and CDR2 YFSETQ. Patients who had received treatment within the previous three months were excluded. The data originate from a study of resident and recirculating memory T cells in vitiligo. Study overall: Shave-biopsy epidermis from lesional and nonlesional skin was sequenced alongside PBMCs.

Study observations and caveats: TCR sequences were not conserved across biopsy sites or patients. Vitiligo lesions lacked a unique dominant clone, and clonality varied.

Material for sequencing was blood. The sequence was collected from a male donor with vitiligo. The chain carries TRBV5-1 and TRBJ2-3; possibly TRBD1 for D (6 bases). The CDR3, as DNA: TGCGCCAGCAGCTTGGAACAGGGAATAGATACGCAGTATTTT. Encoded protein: CASSLEQGIDTQYF.